These 14 T cell receptor beta chains originate from one sample sequenced in a study of blood T cell repertoires in COVID-19. TCRdb keeps only in-frame clones here, not all; method: immunoSEQ multiplex PCR. This sample yields around 90,000 clones, of which approximately 90% are seen a single time; approximately 15% belongs to the top ten. The specimen was peripheral blood. These receptors were collected from a male donor with acute or convalescent COVID-19.

The chain is built from TRBV19 and TRBJ1-1, with 7 bases aligning to TRBD1. The ends lost 5 bases at V and 0 bases at J; junction bases unmatched: 3. The CDR3 has 14 residues. The V gene's germline CDR1 is LNHDA and CDR2 SQIVND (reference sequence). The CDR3 bases are TGTGCCAGTAGTGAGACAGGGATGAACACTGAAGCTTTCTTT. It encodes CASSETGMNTEAFF.

V usage is TRBV30 and J usage is TRBJ1-3; 8 bases are a match to TRBD1. Germline loops: CDR1 GTSNPN, CDR2 SVGIG (reference sequence). V was clipped by 3 bases and J by 8 bases; unmatched bases: 9. This CDR3 contains 14 residues. The CDR3 DNA sequence: TGTGCCTGGAGCGCTATGACAGGGGTAGACACCATATATTTT. It yields the protein CAWSAMTGVDTIYF.

The chain links TRBV3-1 (or the pseudogene TRBV3-2) to TRBJ1-4; TRBD1 matches 10 bases. Germline assignment: CDR1 LGHDT and CDR2 YNNKEL (reference sequence). This CDR3 has 15 amino acids. The V gene end was trimmed by 4 bases and the J gene end by 3 bases; junction bases not matched to a gene: 2. The CDR3: CASSPGQGANEKLFF. The CDR3 bases are TGTGCCAGCAGCCCCGGACAGGGGGCTAATGAAAAACTGTTTTTT.

The V call is TRBV11-2, the J call TRBJ2-2, with D tentatively TRBD2 (6 bases). The CDR3 runs 15 residues. V was cut by 6 bases and J by 3 bases, with 14 bases left in between. The germline V gene has CDR1 SGHAT and CDR2 FQNNGV. The CDR3 nucleotides read TGTGCCAGCAGTTCTCCGACTAGATACACCGGGGAGCTGTTTTTT. Protein product: CASSSPTRYTGELFF.

V gene TRBV30 combines with J gene TRBJ1-1, with 7 bases matching TRBD1. CDR1 and CDR2 from the germline V gene are GTSNPN and SVGIG (reference sequence). V lost 0 bases and J lost 7; bases outside the gene matches: 2. The CDR3 totals 12 residues. CDR3 sequence (DNA): TGTGCCTGGAGTGTATGGACAGGTGAAGCTTTCTTT. This encodes CAWSVWTGEAFF.

The gene calls are TRBV15 and TRBJ2-7, with D perhaps matching TRBD1 (5 bases). The germline V and J ends were trimmed by 5 bases and 0 bases, with 17 bases remaining between them. Germline V gene lookup returns CDR1 LNHNV and CDR2 YYDKDF (reference sequence). The CDR3 spans 16 residues. The CDR3 here is CATSATQGVFSYEQYF. DNA of the CDR3: TGTGCCACCAGCGCGACCCAAGGGGTTTTCTCCTACGAGCAGTACTTC.

The genes are TRBV15 and TRBJ2-7, with a weak D call TRBD2 (5 bases). Germline lookup yields CDR1 LNHNV and CDR2 YYDKDF (reference sequence). The CDR3 loop spans 12 amino acids. The V end lost 6 bases, the J end lost 2 bases, and 8 bases lay between the germline ends. CDR3 sequence (DNA): TGTGCCACCAGTGGCGGGCCCTACGAGCAGTACTTC. Its translation: CATSGGPYEQYF. Full variable domain (missing parts from reference TRBV15 and TRBJ2-7): DAMVIQNPRYQVTQFGKPVTLSCSQTLNHNVMYWYQQKSSQAPKLLFHYYDKDFNNEADTPDNFQSRRPNTSFCFLDIRSPGLGDTAMYLCATSGGPYEQYFGPGTRLTVT.

This rearrangement joins TRBV29-1 to TRBJ2-3, with D unresolved. The CDR3 contains 12 residues. In germline, CDR1 is SQVTM, CDR2 ANQGSEA. Trimming removed 7 bases at V and 4 bases at J, with 12 bases between. CDR3 in DNA: TGCAGCGCTCGATCTGGAGCAGATACGCAGTATTTT. It codes for CSARSGADTQYF.

The CDR3 sequence: CASSQGRDQPQHF. The CDR3 DNA is TGTGCCAGTAGCCAGGGGCGGGATCAGCCCCAGCATTTT. The chain combines TRBV19 with TRBJ1-5; D is possibly TRBD1 (6 bases). The CDR3 covers 13 residues. Germline CDR1 is LNHDA and CDR2 is SQIVND (reference sequence). Between the trimmed V and J ends, which lost 6 bases and 5 bases, there was a span of 11 bases.

The chain combines TRBV2 with TRBJ1-6; weak D call: TRBD1 (6 bases). V lost 8 bases and J 0 bases, leaving 29 bases between the germline ends. The CDR3 is 21 residues long. In germline, CDR1 is SNHLY, CDR2 FYNNEI. The CDR3 nucleotides are TGTGCCAGCGCCCTCCTTGATCCCACGACAGGTCTAAGCTCCTATAATTCACCCCTCCACTTT. Translated: CASALLDPTTGLSSYNSPLHF.

The V call is TRBV7-2, the J call TRBJ2-7, with 9 bases identical to TRBD1. V shed 5 bases, J shed 4 bases, and the junction held 6 bases outside the gene matches. From germline, CDR1 is SGHTA and CDR2 FQGNSA. This CDR3 is built from 14 residues. In nucleotides, the CDR3 is TGTGCCAGCAGCGCCCGACAGGGGGGTTACGAGCAGTACTTC. Its translation: CASSARQGGYEQYF.

The chain carries TRBV19 and TRBJ2-3; 7 bases map to TRBD1. Germline V lookup: CDR1 LNHDA, CDR2 SQIVND (reference sequence). The CDR3 sequence is 15 residues long. The junction had 7 bases not matched to a gene; V was cut back by 7 bases and J by 0 bases. The CDR3 sequence is CASKHTGDSTDTQYF. CDR3 in DNA: TGTGCCAGTAAGCACACAGGGGATAGCACAGATACGCAGTATTTT.

The chain recombines TRBV3-1 (or the pseudogene TRBV3-2) with TRBJ1-2, with 8 bases aligning to TRBD1. The CDR3 is 14 amino acids. V trimming: 1 base; J trimming: 3 bases; junction bases outside the gene matches: 1. Germline V gene data show CDR1 as LGHDT and CDR2 as YNNKEL (reference sequence). This CDR3 reads CASSQVQGDYGYTF. The CDR3 bases are TGTGCCAGCAGCCAAGTACAGGGGGACTATGGCTACACCTTC.

This rearrangement joins TRBV5-1 to TRBJ2-2; 9 bases match TRBD1. V shed 0 bases, J shed 4 bases, and the junction held 4 bases outside the gene matches. The CDR3 contains 16 residues. Germline CDR1 SGHRS, CDR2 YFSETQ. In DNA, the CDR3 is TGCGCCAGCAGCTTGGCGAACAGGGGGCGCACCGGGGAGCTGTTTTTT. This translates into CASSLANRGRTGELFF.